A single sample is the source of the 28 T cell receptor beta chains below, sequenced in a study of post-analysis software for immune sequencing data. The study's findings and limits: The study found TRBV5-6, TRBV5-1 and TRBV20-1 among a handful of TRBV segments more frequent in patients than controls.

Sequencing libraries made from TCR beta cDNA carried unique molecular identifiers. TCRdb re-analysed the PCR reads in MiXCR, keeping a single row per CDR3 protein. The sample shows fewer than 850,000 distinct CDR3 sequences, roughly 27% of them seen only once. For these receptors, no antigen is known. Sequencing was carried out using blood. The receptor source for this set is a girl between 10 and 17 years old with multiple sclerosis.

In this sample, this clonotype turned up a few times. The genes are TRBV6-1 and TRBJ2-3; TRBD1 matches at 7 bases. This CDR3 has 16 residues. Germline lookup yields CDR1 MNHNS and CDR2 SASEGT. The V and J ends lost 4 bases and 0 bases, in that order; junction bases with no gene match: 7. CDR3 residues: CASSANRGSSTDTQYF. CDR3 bases: TGTGCCAGCAGTGCAAACAGGGGATCTAGCACAGATACGCAGTATTTT.

The sample holds many counts of this clonotype. V gene TRBV5-5 combines with J gene TRBJ2-6, with 11 bases aligning to TRBD1. Germline values: CDR1 SGHKS, CDR2 YYEKEE (reference sequence). This CDR3 is 19 amino acids long. V trimming: 1 base; J trimming: 2 bases; junction bases outside the gene matches: 8. The CDR3 coding sequence is TGTGCCAGCAGCTTGATCGGGACAGGGGGTCCTACTGGGGCCAACGTCCTGACTTTC. Translated: CASSLIGTGGPTGANVLTF.

This chain connects TRBV28 to TRBJ2-1, with 8 bases identical to TRBD1. With 2 bases clipped from V and 9 bases from J, the junction kept 9 bases outside the gene matches. The germline gives CDR1 MDHEN, CDR2 SYDVKM. CDR3 length: 15 residues. CDR3: CASSLVTDRVTEQFF. The CDR3 nucleotides are TGTGCCAGCAGTTTAGTAACGGACAGGGTGACTGAGCAGTTCTTC.

In DNA, the CDR3 is TGTGCCAGCAGCCAAGATGCCTTGGGGAACTATGGCTACACCTTC. Translation: CASSQDALGNYGYTF. V usage is TRBV3-1 and J usage is TRBJ1-2, with D hard to call. Per the germline V gene, CDR1 is LGHDT and CDR2 is YNNKEL (reference sequence). There are 15 residues in the CDR3. Deletions cut 0 bases from V and 2 bases from J, with 10 bases between.

CDR3 protein: CASRKSTGAGGYTF. The CDR3 DNA is TGTGCCAGCAGAAAATCAACAGGGGCAGGAGGCTACACCTTC. The gene calls are TRBV7-9 and TRBJ1-2, with TRBD1 matching over 7 bases. CDR3 length equals 14 residues. J lost 8 bases, V lost 6 bases, and 12 bases had no gene match. The germline V gene has CDR1 SEHNR and CDR2 FQNEAQ (reference sequence).

The chain recombines TRBV5-1 with TRBJ2-6, with a tentative D call TRBD1 (6 bases). V lost 4 bases, J lost 2 bases, and 10 bases lay in between. Germline V gene data show CDR1 as SGHRS and CDR2 as YFSETQ. CDR3 length: 15 amino acids. The CDR3 coding sequence is TGCGCCAGCAGCATCGGACAGACTGGGGCCAACGTCCTGACTTTC. As protein: CASSIGQTGANVLTF.

This clonotype was counted a few times. The CDR3 DNA reads TGTGCCAGCAGCCCAAGTGGAGGCTACACCTTC. Its translation is CASSPSGGYTF. The chain uses TRBV7-2 and TRBJ1-2; D is uncertain. Germline V lookup: CDR1 SGHTA, CDR2 FQGNSA. The CDR3 runs to 11 residues. With 5 bases removed from V and 8 bases from J, the gap between germline ends came to 9 bases.

The genes are TRBV2 and TRBJ2-2, with D unclear. The length of the CDR3 is 13 residues. Germline loops: CDR1 SNHLY, CDR2 FYNNEI. Trimming pared 1 base from V and 4 bases from J, leaving 4 bases between. The CDR3 sequence: CASSEGVTGELFF. The DNA for the CDR3 is TGTGCCAGCAGTGAAGGGGTCACCGGGGAGCTGTTTTTT.

This clonotype was found a few times. The CDR3 spells CASSLSGGVAHYGYTF. The CDR3 coding sequence is TGTGCCAGCAGTTTATCGGGGGGGGTCGCCCACTATGGCTACACCTTC. The rearrangement joins TRBV28 to TRBJ1-2, with TRBD1 as a possible D gene (5 bases). Germline-derived CDR1 and CDR2 are MDHEN and SYDVKM. Trimming pared 1 base from V and 3 bases from J, leaving 15 bases between. The CDR3 runs 16 residues.

This chain uses TRBV5-1 with TRBJ2-1; D not certain. The CDR3 sequence is 16 residues long. V gave up 4 bases and J gave up 3 bases, with 17 bases separating them. Germline V gene data show CDR1 as SGHRS and CDR2 as YFSETQ. The CDR3, as DNA: TGCGCCAGCAGCACCGTTGGCGCGTACGGCTACAATGAGCAGTTCTTC. Translating it yields CASSTVGAYGYNEQFF.

This clonotype was found a few times. The chain is built from TRBV7-2 and TRBJ2-1; D possibly corresponds to TRBD2 (5 bases). Germline V gene data show CDR1 as SGHTA and CDR2 as FQGNSA. The CDR3 extends over 16 amino acids. With 5 bases removed from V and 9 bases from J, the gap between germline ends came to 23 bases. CDR3 amino acids: CASSGIVLGENGEQFF. Written as DNA, the CDR3 is TGTGCCAGCAGCGGCATAGTACTTGGGGAGAACGGTGAGCAGTTCTTC.

The chain joins TRBV29-1 to TRBJ1-3, with no clear D. Trimming stripped 7 bases from V and 7 bases from J, with 17 bases between. Looked up from germline, CDR1 is SQVTM and CDR2 is ANQGSEA. There are 13 residues in the CDR3. The CDR3 sequence is CSAEAAVRNTIYF. The CDR3 nucleotides are TGCAGCGCCGAGGCGGCAGTCCGGAACACCATATATTTT. The variable domain in full, completed from reference TRBV29-1 and TRBJ1-3, reads SAVISQKPSRDICQRGTSLTIQCQVDSQVTMMFWYRQQPGQSLTLIATANQGSEATYESGFVIDKFPISRPNLTFSTLTVSNMSPEDSSIYLCSAEAAVRNTIYFGEGSWLTVV.

This clonotype was seen a handful of times. The chain joins TRBV24-1 to TRBJ2-3, with 11 bases that match TRBD2. The CDR3 consists of 17 residues. The V segment lost 3 bases and the J segment 3 bases; nucleotides outside the gene matches: 7. From germline, CDR1 is KGHDR and CDR2 SFDVKD. The CDR3 loop reads CATSDQRLAGGTDTQYF. The CDR3 nucleotides read TGTGCCACCAGTGATCAACGGTTAGCGGGAGGGACAGATACGCAGTATTTT.

Regarding this clonotype: It may be a read error: a sequence one base away is much more abundant. The chain employs TRBV20-1 and TRBJ1-6, with 8 bases fitting TRBD1. Germline values: CDR1 DFQATT, CDR2 SNEGSKA (reference sequence). CDR3 length equals 15 residues. The DNA of the CDR3 is TGCAGTGCTAGAGATGCCAGGGGGCATAATTCACCCCCCCACTTT. It translates to CSARDARGHNSPPHF.

The CDR3 DNA follows: TGCAGTGCTAGAACGTATGAGCAGTTCTTC. This gives the protein CSARTYEQFF. This chain joins TRBV20-1 and TRBJ2-1, with D hard to call. The CDR3 length is 10 residues. Trimming shortened V by 2 bases and J by 8 bases, and 4 bases separated the two germline ends. CDR1 is DFQATT, CDR2 SNEGSKA, per germline (reference sequence).

This chain links TRBV18 with TRBJ2-3, with D perhaps matching TRBD2 (5 bases). Trimming shortened V by 1 base and J by 0 bases, and 11 bases separated the two germline ends. Germline CDR1 and CDR2: KGHSH and LQKENI. CDR3 length equals 16 residues. The CDR3 region is CASSPLGRTSTDTQYF. The CDR3 DNA sequence: TGTGCCAGCTCACCACTGGGTCGGACTAGCACAGATACGCAGTATTTT.

The rearrangement uses TRBV6-4 and TRBJ1-6; TRBD1 might be the D (5 bases). The germline V gene has CDR1 MRHNA and CDR2 SNTAGT. This CDR3 is 15 amino acids long. Trimming took off 6 bases at V and 0 bases at J, with 9 bases between the two ends. CDR3 DNA sequence: TGTGCCAGCAGCCGACAGAGCTCCTATAATTCACCCCTCCACTTT. As protein: CASSRQSSYNSPLHF.

On this clonotype: This may stem from a read error, because a much larger clone lies one nucleotide away. The rearrangement links TRBV12-3 or TRBV12-4 to TRBJ2-5; maybe TRBD1 (5 bases). V lost 2 bases and J 10 bases, leaving 11 bases between the germline ends. The CDR3 is made up of 12 amino acids. CDR3 loop: CASSLQGGIQYF. CDR3 bases: TGTGCCAGCAGTTTACAGGGTGGGATCCAGTACTTC.

The gene calls are TRBV14 and TRBJ2-7; maybe TRBD1 (6 bases). Germline CDR1 and CDR2: SGHDN and FVKESK. There are 16 residues in the CDR3. Trimming cost V 4 bases and J 2 bases, with 18 bases left between them. CDR3 DNA: TGTGCCAGCAGCCCCTCACTACGGACAGAGACCTACGAGCAGTACTTC. Its translation is CASSPSLRTETYEQYF.

The gene calls are TRBV6-2 or TRBV6-3 and TRBJ2-3, with D perhaps assigned TRBD1 or TRBD2 (6 bases each). Trimming cost V 2 bases and J 3 bases, with 12 bases left between them. Per the germline V gene, CDR1 is MNHEY and CDR2 is SVGEGT. The CDR3 spans 15 residues. CDR3 sequence (DNA): TGTGCCAGCAGTTACCAGGGGAGGAGGACAGATACGCAGTATTTT. It yields the protein CASSYQGRRTDTQYF.

This chain connects TRBV15 to TRBJ2-3, with D possibly matching TRBD1 (6 bases). Germline V gene data show CDR1 as LNHNV and CDR2 as YYDKDF (reference sequence). The CDR3 totals 22 residues. V was cut by 3 bases and J by 2 bases, with 33 bases left in between. Here the CDR3 reads CATSRGLAVGQTSQLYTDTQYF. In DNA form, the CDR3 reads TGTGCCACCAGCAGGGGTCTGGCGGTTGGACAGACCTCACAACTTTACACAGATACGCAGTATTTT.

This clonotype has just a few counts. The rearrangement links TRBV20-1 to TRBJ1-2, with 8 bases aligning to TRBD1. The junction had 6 bases not matched to a gene; V was cut back by 0 bases and J by 3 bases. This CDR3 is built from 15 residues. Germline CDR1 is DFQATT and CDR2 is SNEGSKA (reference sequence). For the CDR3, the DNA is TGCAGTGCTAGAGAAACGGACAGGGCCTACTATGGCTACACCTTC. This encodes CSARETDRAYYGYTF.

This clonotype was detected a few times. The chain recombines TRBV5-1 with TRBJ2-7, with TRBD2 matching 9 bases. This CDR3 comprises 15 residues. With V trimmed by 3 bases and J by 7 bases, 11 bases remained unmatched. Per the germline V gene, CDR1 is SGHRS and CDR2 is YFSETQ. The CDR3 DNA reads as TGCGCCAGCAGCTCCTCAGGGACTAGCAATGGGGAGCAGTACTTC. It yields the protein CASSSSGTSNGEQYF.

A remark on this clonotype: A read error may explain this, as a much larger clone is one base away. The chain couples TRBV29-1 to TRBJ2-3, with D possibly matching TRBD2 (7 bases). Germline V gene lookup returns CDR1 SQVTM and CDR2 ANQGSEA. V dropped 8 bases and J dropped 5 bases, with 20 bases sitting between them. CDR3 length: 14 amino acids. In nucleotides, the CDR3 is TGCAGCTCGGGGGGCTCCCAAGGGGGAGATACGCAGTATTTT. Its translation: CSSGGSQGGDTQYF.

This chain joins TRBV12-3 or TRBV12-4 and TRBJ2-5, with D unresolved. The germline V and J ends were trimmed by 3 bases and 1 base, with 9 bases remaining between them. The CDR3 extends over 14 amino acids. Written as DNA, the CDR3 is TGTGCCAGCAGTTTTCTACGGCTCCAAGAGACCCAGTACTTC. Encoded protein: CASSFLRLQETQYF.

This clonotype has only a few counts. The CDR3 DNA is TGTGCCAGCAGTTTACCCGGCCGTGGGGGCTACACCTTC. Its translation is CASSLPGRGGYTF. This sequence joins TRBV12-3 or TRBV12-4 and TRBJ1-2; D call uncertain. With 2 bases removed from V and 8 bases from J, the gap between germline ends came to 12 bases. CDR3 size: 13 residues.

The rearrangement links TRBV29-1 to TRBJ1-2, with D possibly being TRBD1 (5 bases). There are 13 residues in the CDR3. CDR1 and CDR2 (germline): SQVTM, ANQGSEA. The V and J ends lost 6 bases and 2 bases respectively, with 13 bases between them. CDR3 protein: CSVRGTANYGYTF. For the CDR3, the DNA is TGCAGCGTCAGAGGGACGGCCAACTATGGCTACACCTTC. Drawing the rest from reference TRBV29-1 and TRBJ1-2, the complete variable domain is SAVISQKPSRDICQRGTSLTIQCQVDSQVTMMFWYRQQPGQSLTLIATANQGSEATYESGFVIDKFPISRPNLTFSTLTVSNMSPEDSSIYLCSVRGTANYGYTFGSGTRLTVV.

V usage is TRBV20-1 and J usage is TRBJ2-7; 7 positions match TRBD2. The CDR3 consists of 15 residues. Per germline, CDR1 DFQATT and CDR2 SNEGSKA (reference sequence). V shed 3 bases and J 2 bases; nucleotides not matched to a gene: 10. CDR3 nucleotide sequence: TGCAGTGCTAGGGGGGGGACTACCCGAACCTACGAGCAGTACTTC. It codes for CSARGGTTRTYEQYF.